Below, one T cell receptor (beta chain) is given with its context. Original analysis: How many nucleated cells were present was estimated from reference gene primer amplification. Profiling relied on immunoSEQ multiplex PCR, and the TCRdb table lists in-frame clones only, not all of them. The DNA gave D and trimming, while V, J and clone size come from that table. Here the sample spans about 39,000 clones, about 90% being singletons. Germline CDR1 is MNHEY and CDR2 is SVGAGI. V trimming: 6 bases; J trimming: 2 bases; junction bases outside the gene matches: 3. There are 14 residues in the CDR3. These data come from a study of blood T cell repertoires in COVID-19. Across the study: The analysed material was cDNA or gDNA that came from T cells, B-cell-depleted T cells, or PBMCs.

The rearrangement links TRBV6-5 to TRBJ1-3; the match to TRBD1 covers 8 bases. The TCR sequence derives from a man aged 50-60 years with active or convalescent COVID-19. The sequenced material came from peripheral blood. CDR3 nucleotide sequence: TGTGCCAGCAGCCAGACAGGGGCTGGAAACACCATATATTTT. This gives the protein CASSQTGAGNTIYF.